Below, 17 T cell receptor beta chains from the same sample are listed, as sequenced in a study of cytomegalovirus exposure and HLA in healthy donors. 60 Vbeta and 13 Jbeta primers were used in PCR. Profiled with immunoSEQ multiplex PCR; TCRdb holds only in-frame clones, not every one. Its clone listing holds about 39,000 clones. The specimen sequenced was PBMCs. These receptors came from a young woman in good health and CMV-seropositive.

The chain links TRBV10-3 to TRBJ1-1; 8 bases agree with TRBD1. The V gene's germline CDR1 is ENHRY and CDR2 SYGVKD. With 5 bases clipped from V and 1 base from J, the junction kept 3 bases outside the gene matches. The CDR3 has 14 residues. In DNA form, the CDR3 reads TGTGCCATCAGTAATGACAGGGGGAACACTGAAGCTTTCTTT. This translates into CAISNDRGNTEAFF.

The chain joins TRBV19 to TRBJ1-1; a possible D gene is TRBD1 (6 bases). Looked up from germline, CDR1 is LNHDA and CDR2 is SQIVND (reference sequence). This CDR3 is built from 14 residues. V dropped 7 bases and J dropped 1 base, with 13 bases sitting between them. DNA of the CDR3: TGTGCCAGTACCGGCGGGGGGCCGAACACTGAAGCTTTCTTT. This sequence encodes CASTGGGPNTEAFF.

The V and J genes are TRBV28 and TRBJ1-5; TRBD1 might be the D (6 bases). V dropped 6 bases and J dropped 12 bases, with 9 bases sitting between them. This CDR3 has 10 amino acids. Germline V gene lookup returns CDR1 MDHEN and CDR2 SYDVKM. CDR3 nucleotides: TGTGCCAGCAGACGACAGGTCCAGCATTTT. This translates into CASRRQVQHF.

The chain has TRBV5-4 and TRBJ1-1, with D uncertain. Germline CDR1 and CDR2: SGHNT and YYREEE (reference sequence). The CDR3 runs to 14 residues. Trimming pared 3 bases from V and 3 bases from J, leaving 12 bases between. CDR3 DNA sequence: TGTGCCAGCAGCTCCCTCGGGGAGGACACTGAAGCTTTCTTT. It encodes CASSSLGEDTEAFF.

The chain has TRBV5-1 and TRBJ2-1, with D hard to call. This CDR3 has 14 residues. Trimming cost V 2 bases and J 6 bases, with 12 bases left between them. CDR1 SGHRS and CDR2 YFSETQ come from the germline V gene. CDR3 protein: CASSFPSGSNEQFF. Written as DNA, the CDR3 is TGCGCCAGCAGCTTCCCCTCTGGCTCCAATGAGCAGTTCTTC.

The V and J genes are TRBV28 and TRBJ1-2, with 7 bases that match TRBD1. CDR3 length equals 13 residues. V shed 6 bases, J shed 8 bases, and the junction held 9 bases outside the gene matches. Per germline, CDR1 MDHEN and CDR2 SYDVKM. Here the CDR3 DNA reads TGTGCCAGCAGGACCGACAGGGCGGGAGGCTACACCTTC. Translation gives CASRTDRAGGYTF.

The rearrangement links TRBV19 to TRBJ2-1; D might be TRBD1 (6 bases). V lost 7 bases and J lost 5, with 12 bases in between. Germline lookup yields CDR1 LNHDA and CDR2 SQIVND (reference sequence). CDR3 length equals 13 residues. This chain's CDR3 is CASTYREDNEQFF. CDR3 coding DNA: TGTGCCAGTACGTACAGGGAAGACAATGAGCAGTTCTTC.

The chain recombines TRBV6-6 with TRBJ1-2, with D maybe TRBD1 (6 bases). Germline V lookup: CDR1 MNHNY, CDR2 SVGAGI (reference sequence). CDR3 length equals 15 residues. V shed 4 bases and J shed 7 bases, with 19 bases lying between them. The CDR3 sequence: CASSSPGGGLGGYTF. The CDR3 DNA is TGTGCCAGCAGTTCCCCGGGGGGCGGTTTAGGTGGCTACACCTTC.

The CDR3 nucleotides read TGTGCCAGTAGTATTCGGCAGGGGGTGACTGAAGCTTTCTTT. Its protein is CASSIRQGVTEAFF. This sequence joins TRBV19 and TRBJ1-1; TRBD1 matches 7 bases. The CDR3 runs 14 residues. With V trimmed by 3 bases and J by 5 bases, 6 bases remained unmatched. Looked up from germline, CDR1 is LNHDA and CDR2 is SQIVND (reference sequence).

The rearrangement uses TRBV7-9 and TRBJ1-1, with TRBD1 matching 7 bases. Germline values: CDR1 SEHNR, CDR2 FQNEAQ (reference sequence). V lost 3 bases, J lost 1 base, and 2 bases stayed unmatched. CDR3 length equals 14 residues. The CDR3 region has the DNA TGTGCCAGCAGCTTCTCAGGGGGGAACACTGAAGCTTTCTTT. The encoded protein is CASSFSGGNTEAFF.

The genes are TRBV2 and TRBJ1-5, with D perhaps matching TRBD1 (5 bases). The CDR3 consists of 14 residues. Germline CDR1 reads SNHLY; CDR2 reads FYNNEI. Trimming left V 4 bases short and J 7 bases short, with 14 bases between. The CDR3 DNA is TGTGCCAGCAGTGGTGATCTTAGGGGCCAGCCCCAGCATTTT. This codes for CASSGDLRGQPQHF.

The V call is TRBV7-2, the J call TRBJ2-7, with 7 positions matching TRBD1. There are 14 residues in the CDR3. CDR1 and CDR2 from the germline V gene are SGHTA and FQGNSA. With 5 bases clipped from V and 4 bases from J, the junction kept 8 bases outside the gene matches. CDR3 in amino acids: CASSRQGERYEQYF. The CDR3 DNA follows: TGTGCCAGCAGCAGGCAGGGGGAACGGTACGAGCAGTACTTC.

CDR3 sequence reads: CASSVGHNNEQFF. The CDR3 DNA sequence: TGTGCCAGCAGCGTCGGACACAACAATGAGCAGTTCTTC. The J gene is TRBJ2-1, the V gene TRBV27, with TRBD1 as a possible D gene (5 bases). Per the germline V gene, CDR1 is MNHEY and CDR2 is SMNVEV (reference sequence). The CDR3 extends over 13 amino acids. Trimming left V 6 bases short and J 5 bases short, with 11 bases between.

The chain combines TRBV2 with TRBJ2-4, with D perhaps TRBD2 (7 bases). The CDR3 loop spans 13 amino acids. Per germline, CDR1 SNHLY and CDR2 FYNNEI. V shed 8 bases and J shed 6 bases, with 14 bases lying between them. The CDR3 loop is CASGGAGGNIQYF. DNA for the CDR3: TGTGCCAGCGGGGGGGCAGGCGGAAACATTCAGTACTTC.

This chain joins TRBV7-2 and TRBJ2-3; TRBD2 matches 13 bases. Per the germline V gene, CDR1 is SGHTA and CDR2 is FQGNSA. CDR3 length: 16 residues. V trimming: 4 bases; J trimming: 6 bases; junction bases outside the gene matches: 7. CDR3 protein: CASSYRLAGGGDTQYF. As DNA, the CDR3 is TGTGCCAGCAGCTACAGACTAGCGGGGGGCGGGGATACGCAGTATTTT. Combining the CDR3 with reference TRBV7-2 and TRBJ2-3 gives the whole variable domain GAGVSQSPSNKVTEKGKDVELRCDPISGHTALYWYRQSLGQGLEFLIYFQGNSAPDKSGLPSDRFSAERTGGSVSTLTIQRTQQEDSAVYLCASSYRLAGGGDTQYFGPGTRLTVL.

The chain employs TRBV7-2 and TRBJ2-7, with D possibly matching TRBD2 (7 bases). Trimming took 0 bases from V and 1 from J, leaving 13 bases between them. CDR1 is SGHTA and CDR2 is FQGNSA in the germline V gene. The CDR3 spans 16 residues. The CDR3 coding sequence is TGTGCCAGCAGCTTAGCGGGGGGGGCACGGTCCTACGAGCAGTACTTC. Translated: CASSLAGGARSYEQYF.

The V and J genes are TRBV6-5 and TRBJ1-6; 9 bases agree with TRBD1. The CDR3 consists of 15 residues. The germline gives CDR1 MNHEY, CDR2 SVGAGI. The V gene end was trimmed by 0 bases and the J gene end by 9 bases; junction bases not matched to a gene: 3. The CDR3: CASSYSGTGSSPLHF. For the CDR3, the DNA is TGTGCCAGCAGTTACTCTGGGACAGGGAGTTCACCCCTCCACTTT.